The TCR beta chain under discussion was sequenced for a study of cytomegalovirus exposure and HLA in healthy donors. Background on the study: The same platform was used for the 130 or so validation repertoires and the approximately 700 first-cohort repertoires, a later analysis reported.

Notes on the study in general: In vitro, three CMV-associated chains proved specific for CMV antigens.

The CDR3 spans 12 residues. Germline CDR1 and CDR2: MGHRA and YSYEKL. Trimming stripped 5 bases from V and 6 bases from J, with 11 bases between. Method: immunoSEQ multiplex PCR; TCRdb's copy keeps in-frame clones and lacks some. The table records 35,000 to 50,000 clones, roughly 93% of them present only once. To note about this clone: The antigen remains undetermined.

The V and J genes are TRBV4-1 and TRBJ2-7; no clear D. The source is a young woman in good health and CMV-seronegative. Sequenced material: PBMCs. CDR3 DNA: TGCGCCAGCAGCGCGATCCCTGGCGAGCAGTACTTC. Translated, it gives CASSAIPGEQYF.